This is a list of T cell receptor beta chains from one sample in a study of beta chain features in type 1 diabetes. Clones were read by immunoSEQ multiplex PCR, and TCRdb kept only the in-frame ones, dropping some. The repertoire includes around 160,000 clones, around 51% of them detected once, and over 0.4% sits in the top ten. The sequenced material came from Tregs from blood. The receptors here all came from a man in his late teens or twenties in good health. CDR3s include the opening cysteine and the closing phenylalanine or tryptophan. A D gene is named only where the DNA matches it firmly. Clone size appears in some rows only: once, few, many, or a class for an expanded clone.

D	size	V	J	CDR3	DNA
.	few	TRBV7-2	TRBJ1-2	CASSSRQADGYTF	TGTGCCAGCAGCTCCAGACAGGCTGATGGCTACACCTTC
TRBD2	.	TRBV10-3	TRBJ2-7	CAIRKLAGADEQYF	TGTGCCATTCGTAAACTAGCGGGAGCCGACGAGCAGTACTTC
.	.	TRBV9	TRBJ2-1	CASSVALASSNEQFF	TGTGCCAGCAGCGTAGCTCTGGCTAGCAGCAATGAGCAGTTCTTC
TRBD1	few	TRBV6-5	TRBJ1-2	CASSYEGAGYGYTF	TGTGCCAGCAGTTATGAGGGGGCGGGCTATGGCTACACCTTC
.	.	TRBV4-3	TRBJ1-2	CASSVGRHRERYGYTF	TGCGCCAGCAGCGTAGGAAGGCACAGGGAGAGGTATGGCTACACCTTC
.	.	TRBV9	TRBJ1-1	CASGQPNTEAFF	TGTGCCAGTGGACAGCCGAACACTGAAGCTTTCTTT
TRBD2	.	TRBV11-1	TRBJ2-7	CASSPGLRATYEQYF	TGTGCCAGCAGCCCGGGACTACGAGCGACCTACGAGCAGTACTTC
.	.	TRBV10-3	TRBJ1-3	CAMGHVTGNTIYF	TGTGCCATGGGACATGTCACTGGAAACACCATATATTTT
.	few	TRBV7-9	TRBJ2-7	CASSLGPETGYEQYF	TGTGCCAGCAGCTTAGGTCCGGAGACCGGCTACGAGCAGTACTTC
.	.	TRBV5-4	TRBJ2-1	CASSWDPSSGGGREQFF	TGTGCCAGCAGCTGGGACCCCTCTAGCGGAGGGGGTCGGGAGCAGTTCTTC
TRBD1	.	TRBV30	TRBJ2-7	CAWSVLDRVNEQYF	TGTGCCTGGAGTGTATTGGACAGGGTAAACGAGCAGTACTTC
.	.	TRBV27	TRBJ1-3	CASSWGPSGNTIYF	TGTGCCAGCAGCTGGGGGCCCTCTGGAAACACCATATATTTT
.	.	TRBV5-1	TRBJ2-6	CASSFVSTGANVLTF	TGCGCCAGCAGCTTTGTTTCAACTGGGGCCAACGTCCTGACTTTC
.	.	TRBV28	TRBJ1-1	CASSLRAGGLSEAFF	TGTGCCAGCAGTTTAAGGGCCGGGGGTCTTTCTGAAGCTTTCTTT
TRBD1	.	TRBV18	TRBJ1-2	CASSHGTANGYTF	TGTGCCAGCTCACACGGGACAGCGAATGGCTACACCTTC
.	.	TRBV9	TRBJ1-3	CASSARMSGNTIYF	TGTGCCAGCAGCGCCAGGATGTCTGGAAACACCATATATTTT
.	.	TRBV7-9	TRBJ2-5	CASHRGSSVRGETQYF	TGTGCCAGCCACAGGGGATCTAGCGTCAGGGGAGAGACCCAGTACTTC
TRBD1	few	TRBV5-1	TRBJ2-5	CASSTGQLIQETQYF	TGCGCCAGCAGCACGGGACAGCTTATACAAGAGACCCAGTACTTC
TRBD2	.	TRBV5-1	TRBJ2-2	CASSFRLLAGLKHHTGELFF	TGCGCCAGCAGCTTTAGGCTCCTAGCGGGGCTAAAGCACCACACCGGGGAGCTGTTTTTT
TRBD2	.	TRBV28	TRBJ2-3	CASKPSGSTDTQYF	TGTGCCAGCAAACCTAGCGGGAGCACAGATACGCAGTATTTT
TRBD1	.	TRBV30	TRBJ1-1	CAWSPGGNTEAFF	TGTGCCTGGAGTCCAGGGGGGAACACTGAAGCTTTCTTT
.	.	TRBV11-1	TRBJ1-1	CASSRLRNTEAFF	TGTGCCAGCAGCAGACTCCGGAACACTGAAGCTTTCTTT
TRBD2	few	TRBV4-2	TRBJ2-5	CASSQPRAGPQETQYF	TGTGCCAGCAGCCAACCGAGAGCGGGGCCCCAAGAGACCCAGTACTTC
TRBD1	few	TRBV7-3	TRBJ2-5	CASSPRTGSEETQYF	TGTGCCAGCAGCCCGCGGACAGGCTCGGAGGAGACCCAGTACTTC
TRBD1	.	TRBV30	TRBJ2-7	CAWREWGTGSYEQYF	TGTGCCTGGAGGGAGTGGGGGACAGGGAGCTACGAGCAGTACTTC
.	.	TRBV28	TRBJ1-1	CASSFSGNPEAFF	TGTGCCAGCAGTTTTTCGGGAAACCCTGAAGCTTTCTTT
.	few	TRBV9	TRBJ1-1	CASNVHRLNTEAFF	TGTGCCAGCAACGTTCACAGGCTGAACACTGAAGCTTTCTTT
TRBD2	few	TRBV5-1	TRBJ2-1	CASSVGGAYFNEQFF	TGCGCCAGCAGCGTCGGGGGGGCATATTTCAATGAGCAGTTCTTC
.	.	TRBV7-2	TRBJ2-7	CASSLGSYRDEQYF	TGTGCCAGCAGCTTAGGCTCATACAGGGACGAGCAGTACTTC
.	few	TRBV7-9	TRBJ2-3	CASSPGTRRYF	TGTGCCAGCAGCCCCGGGACTCGTAGGTATTTT
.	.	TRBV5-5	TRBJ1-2	CASSLQGYGYTF	TGTGCCAGCAGCCTACAGGGCTATGGCTACACCTTC
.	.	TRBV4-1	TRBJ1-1	CASSRIRGGTEAFF	TGCGCCAGCAGCCGCATCAGGGGAGGGACTGAAGCTTTCTTT
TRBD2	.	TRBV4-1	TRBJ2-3	CASSPDIRGLSGVQDTQYF	TGCGCCAGCAGCCCAGATATAAGAGGACTAAGCGGGGTTCAAGATACGCAGTATTTT
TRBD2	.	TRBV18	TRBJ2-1	CASSPLASGGYNEQFF	TGTGCCAGCTCACCACTCGCCAGCGGGGGCTACAATGAGCAGTTCTTC
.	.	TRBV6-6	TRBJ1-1	CASRIPGGTEAFF	TGTGCCAGCAGAATACCAGGTGGCACTGAAGCTTTCTTT
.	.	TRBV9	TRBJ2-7	CASSVASDYEQYF	TGTGCCAGCAGCGTAGCGTCAGACTACGAGCAGTACTTC
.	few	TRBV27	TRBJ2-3	CASSSTRKPDTQYF	TGTGCCAGCAGCTCCACTAGAAAACCAGATACGCAGTATTTT
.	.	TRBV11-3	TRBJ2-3	CASSLEYRDTQYF	TGTGCCAGCAGCTTAGAATACCGGGATACGCAGTATTTT
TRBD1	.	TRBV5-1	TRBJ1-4	CASSPGQGGEKLFF	TGCGCCAGCAGCCCGGGACAGGGTGGTGAAAAACTGTTTTTT
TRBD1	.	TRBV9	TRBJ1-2	CASSVDRYRGGYTF	TGTGCCAGCAGCGTAGACCGATACAGGGGGGGCTACACCTTC
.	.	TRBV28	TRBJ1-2	CASSLLGAVGYGYTF	TGTGCCAGCAGTCTACTGGGGGCAGTGGGGTATGGCTACACCTTC
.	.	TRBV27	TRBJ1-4	CASSLSRYRNSATNEKLFF	TGTGCCAGCAGTTTATCACGATATCGGAACAGTGCAACTAATGAAAAACTGTTTTTT
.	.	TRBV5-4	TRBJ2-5	CASQRDSQQETQYF	TGTGCCAGCCAAAGAGACAGTCAGCAAGAGACCCAGTACTTC
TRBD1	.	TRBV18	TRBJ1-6	CASSLGQGNSPLHF	TGTGCCAGCTCATTGGGACAGGGGAATTCACCCCTCCACTTT
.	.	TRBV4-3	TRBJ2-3	CASSQDSSKWGSQYF	TGCGCCAGCAGCCAAGATAGTAGCAAGTGGGGCTCGCAGTATTTT
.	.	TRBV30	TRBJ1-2	CAWSVVQYGYTF	TGTGCCTGGAGTGTCGTACAGTATGGCTACACCTTC
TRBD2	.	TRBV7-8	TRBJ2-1	CASSWRLADYNEQFF	TGTGCCAGCAGCTGGCGGCTAGCGGACTACAATGAGCAGTTCTTC
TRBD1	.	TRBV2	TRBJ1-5	CASTWTGGAGQPQHF	TGTGCCAGCACCTGGACAGGGGGCGCGGGTCAGCCCCAGCATTTT
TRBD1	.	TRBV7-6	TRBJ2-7	CASSSRDRAISGEQYF	TGTGCCAGCAGCTCAAGAGACAGGGCAATAAGCGGTGAGCAGTACTTC
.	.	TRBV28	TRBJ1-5	CASSFRAGYSNQPQHF	TGTGCCAGCAGTTTTAGGGCAGGGTATAGCAATCAGCCCCAGCATTTT
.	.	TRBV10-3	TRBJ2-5	CAISPRTTQETQYF	TGTGCCATCAGTCCTAGGACAACCCAAGAGACCCAGTACTTC
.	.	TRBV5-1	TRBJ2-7	CASSLRDEQYF	TGCGCCAGCAGCTTACGGGACGAGCAGTACTTC